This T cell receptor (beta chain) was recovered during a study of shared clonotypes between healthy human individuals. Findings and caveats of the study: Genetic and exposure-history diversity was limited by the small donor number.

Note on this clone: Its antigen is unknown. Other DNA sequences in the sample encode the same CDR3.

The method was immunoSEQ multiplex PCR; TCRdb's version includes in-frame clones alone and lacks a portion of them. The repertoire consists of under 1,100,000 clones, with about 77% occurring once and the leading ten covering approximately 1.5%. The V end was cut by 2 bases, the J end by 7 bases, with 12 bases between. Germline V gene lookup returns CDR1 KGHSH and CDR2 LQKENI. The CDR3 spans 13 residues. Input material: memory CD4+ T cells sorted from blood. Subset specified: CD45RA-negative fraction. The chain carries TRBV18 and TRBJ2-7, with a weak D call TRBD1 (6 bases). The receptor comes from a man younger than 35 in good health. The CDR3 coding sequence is TGTGCCAGCTCACCATCGGACAGTCGGGAGCAGTACTTC. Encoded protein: CASSPSDSREQYF.